What follows describes a single T cell receptor beta chain. Its antigen is undetermined. 5'RACE with constant-segment primers built TCRalpha and TCRbeta cDNA libraries with UMIs. MiXCR, run by TCRdb on the 5' RACE reads, gives a single entry per CDR3 protein. The repertoire holds 250,000 to 350,000 distinct CDR3 sequences, with around 15% as singletons. The record originates from a study of T-cell memory formation after mild COVID-19. This CDR3 is 15 amino acids long. In germline, CDR1 is SGHTA, CDR2 FQGTGA. Losses at the gene ends were 6 bases for V and 3 bases for J; bases not matched to a gene: 11. Findings and caveats of the study: CD8+ contracting clones occupied EMRA, while CD4+ ones occupied mainly CM and EM. Clones shrinking from day 15 to 85 showed even CD4/CD8 mixes; later expanders tilted CD4+.

The sequence was obtained from a man younger than 35 who had mild COVID-19 (a few samples of this study predate the infection). Cell type and time point are not known. The rearrangement joins TRBV7-3 to TRBJ2-7; 7 nucleotides line up with TRBD2. Sequencing was carried out using PBMCs or a T cell subset sorted from them (not recorded which). CDR3 loop: CASSFRAGVDYEQYF. CDR3 nucleotides: TGTGCCAGCAGTTTCAGGGCGGGGGTCGACTACGAGCAGTACTTC.